This TCR beta chain derives from a study of beta chain features in type 1 diabetes. This clone was detected only a few times. The entirety of the isolated RNA underwent reverse transcription, so expressed TCRB transcripts were sequenced. Using immunoSEQ multiplex PCR, the repertoire was profiled, and TCRdb retains in-frame clones only, with some absent. Among under 250,000 clones listed, less than 15% were seen once. The TCR originated in a woman between 35 and 50 years old in good health. Sequenced: naive CD4+ T cells from blood.

CDR3 protein: CASSVAGWMEQFF. DNA for the CDR3: TGTGCCAGCAGCGTAGCGGGTTGGATGGAGCAGTTCTTC. The chain combines TRBV9 with TRBJ2-1; D uncertain. Between the trimmed V and J ends, which lost 0 bases and 10 bases, there was a span of 11 bases. Germline lookup yields CDR1 SGDLS and CDR2 YYNGEE. This CDR3 has 13 amino acids. Variable domain in full (rest from reference TRBV9 and TRBJ2-1): DSGVTQTPKHLITATGQRVTLRCSPRSGDLSVYWYQQSLDQGLQFLIQYYNGEERAKGNILERFSAQQFPDLHSELNLSSLELGDSALYFCASSVAGWMEQFFGPGTRLTVL.